The 16 T cell receptor beta chains given below trace back to one sample, sequenced in a study of OX40 agonist ivuxolimab in advanced cancers. The protocol was immunoSEQ multiplex PCR, while the TCRdb copy is restricted to in-frame clones and leaves out a portion. The sample consists of 70,000 or so clones, approximately 93% of them appearing once. The sequencing here drew on CD4+ or CD8+ T cells sorted from blood, taken in a trial of the OX40 agonist ivuxolimab. These receptors all stem from an adult with an advanced solid tumor such as melanoma, head and neck, liver or kidney cancer.

This rearrangement joins TRBV27 to TRBJ2-7; D remains ambiguous. CDR1 is MNHEY and CDR2 is SMNVEV in the germline V gene (reference sequence). V shed 6 bases and J shed 5 bases, with 17 bases lying between them. The CDR3 loop spans 14 amino acids. CDR3 nucleotides: TGTGCCAGCAGACAAGAAATAAGGGCCCACGAGCAGTACTTC. As protein: CASRQEIRAHEQYF.

The rearrangement links TRBV2 to TRBJ1-1; 10 positions match TRBD1. Losses at the gene ends were 8 bases for V and 11 bases for J; bases not matched to a gene: 14. CDR1 and CDR2 (germline): SNHLY, FYNNEI. The CDR3 covers 14 residues. CDR3 nucleotide sequence: TGTGCCAGCTTCGACAGGGGGCAATTGACGGTGGCTTTCTTT. Residues: CASFDRGQLTVAFF.

The V gene is TRBV28, the J gene TRBJ2-6, with TRBD1 matching 7 bases. Germline lookup yields CDR1 MDHEN and CDR2 SYDVKM. Trimming at V came to 2 bases and at J to 2 bases, leaving 3 bases not matched to a gene. This CDR3 contains 16 residues. CDR3 nucleotide sequence: TGTGCCAGCAGTTTAATGGGACAGACTGGGGCCAACGTCCTGACTTTC. This codes for CASSLMGQTGANVLTF.

The chain is built from TRBV6-1 and TRBJ1-2; maybe TRBD1 (6 bases). The CDR3 spans 14 residues. Trimming stripped 5 bases from V and 4 bases from J, with 14 bases between. Germline CDR1 and CDR2: MNHNS and SASEGT. The CDR3 region is CASSPLGGSYGYTF. Here the CDR3 DNA reads TGTGCCAGCAGTCCGTTAGGGGGGAGCTATGGCTACACCTTC.

This clone came up a few times. The J gene is TRBJ1-4, the V gene TRBV2, with D hard to call. Germline V CDR1 and CDR2: SNHLY, FYNNEI. CDR3 size: 13 residues. Trimming stripped 7 bases from V and 7 bases from J, with 13 bases between. The CDR3 DNA sequence: TGTGCCAGCACCCGAGCTGTGGTTGAAAAACTGTTTTTT. Amino acid sequence: CASTRAVVEKLFF.

The chain combines TRBV19 with TRBJ2-1; 8 bases line up with TRBD2. V gave up 7 bases and J gave up 5 bases; unmatched junction bases: 13. The CDR3 covers 16 residues. The germline CDR1 and CDR2 sequences are LNHDA and SQIVND (reference sequence). CDR3 residues: CASKGTSGRLHNEQFF. The CDR3 DNA is TGTGCCAGTAAGGGGACCAGCGGGAGACTACACAATGAGCAGTTCTTC.

The rearrangement joins TRBV29-1 to TRBJ2-3, with 9 nucleotides matching TRBD2. V gave up 4 bases and J gave up 1 base; unmatched junction bases: 9. The germline gives CDR1 SQVTM, CDR2 ANQGSEA. The CDR3 is 16 residues long. CDR3 protein: CSVVAGGPSGTDTQYF. CDR3 DNA: TGCAGCGTTGTTGCGGGAGGGCCCTCGGGCACAGATACGCAGTATTTT.

This clone was found a few times. The V call is TRBV10-3, the J call TRBJ1-3, with D maybe TRBD1 (6 bases). Between the trimmed V and J ends, which lost 2 bases and 2 bases, there was a span of 7 bases. Germline loops: CDR1 ENHRY, CDR2 SYGVKD. The CDR3 runs to 14 residues. The CDR3 protein is CAISEAGAGNTIYF. The CDR3 coding sequence is TGTGCCATCAGTGAGGCAGGGGCTGGAAACACCATATATTTT.

The chain joins TRBV2 to TRBJ1-5; 7 bases are a match to TRBD1. The CDR3 length is 14 residues. V shed 5 bases and J 3 bases; nucleotides not matched to a gene: 4. CDR1 and CDR2 from the germline V gene are SNHLY and FYNNEI. Written as DNA, the CDR3 is TGTGCCAGCAGTTCAACAGGGGACAATCAGCCCCAGCATTTT. It yields the protein CASSSTGDNQPQHF. The variable domain in full, completed from reference TRBV2 and TRBJ1-5, reads EPEVTQTPSHQVTQMGQEVILRCVPISNHLYFYWYRQILGQKVEFLVSFYNNEISEKSEIFDDQFSVERPDGSNFTLKIRSTKLEDSAMYFCASSSTGDNQPQHFGDGTRLSIL.

The chain recombines TRBV28 with TRBJ1-2, with D unclear. The CDR3 totals 12 residues. Trimming left V 4 bases short and J 6 bases short, with 9 bases between. The V gene's germline CDR1 is MDHEN and CDR2 SYDVKM. The CDR3 reads CASSSPGDGYTF. Written as DNA, the CDR3 is TGTGCCAGCAGTTCCCCCGGGGATGGCTACACCTTC.

V is TRBV2 and J is TRBJ1-1; D is possibly TRBD1 (6 bases). CDR1 is SNHLY, CDR2 FYNNEI, per germline. CDR3 length: 18 residues. V was pared by 6 bases and J by 5 bases, with 28 bases between. The CDR3: CASRQNHKFDRRKTEAFF. The CDR3 bases are TGTGCCAGCAGACAAAACCATAAATTTGACAGGCGAAAGACTGAAGCTTTCTTT.

V usage is TRBV20-1 and J usage is TRBJ2-7; D may be TRBD1 or TRBD2 (6 bases each). V was trimmed by 3 bases and J by 8 bases, leaving 11 bases between them. The germline V gene encodes CDR1 DFQATT and CDR2 SNEGSKA (reference sequence). The CDR3 runs 11 residues. CDR3 in amino acids: CSASWGAQQYF. The DNA for the CDR3 is TGCAGTGCTAGTTGGGGGGCTCAGCAGTACTTC.

The chain has TRBV29-1 and TRBJ2-3; no firm D call. CDR3 length: 15 amino acids. With 4 bases removed from V and 0 bases from J, the gap between germline ends came to 14 bases. CDR1 is SQVTM and CDR2 is ANQGSEA in the germline V gene. This CDR3 reads CSVVNQATSTDTQYF. The CDR3 DNA reads TGCAGCGTTGTTAATCAAGCCACTAGCACAGATACGCAGTATTTT.

The chain carries TRBV27 and TRBJ2-5; 8 bases agree with TRBD1. The DNA end lines up better with TRBJ2-7; the J call may be wrong. CDR1 is MNHEY and CDR2 is SMNVEV in the germline V gene (reference sequence). The CDR3 totals 14 residues. DNA for the CDR3: TGTGCCAGCAGTTTCACAGGGGGTTCCTACGAGCAGTACTTC. Its protein product is CASSFTGGSYEQYF.

The chain has TRBV11-2 and TRBJ1-1, with 7 nucleotides matching TRBD1. The CDR3 extends over 12 amino acids. J gave up 11 bases and V 5 bases, and 8 bases lay outside the gene matches. The germline gives CDR1 SGHAT, CDR2 FQNNGV. The CDR3 spells CASSPKQGMAFF. CDR3 sequence (DNA): TGTGCCAGCAGCCCTAAACAGGGGATGGCTTTCTTT.

The genes are TRBV18 and TRBJ2-5; D not resolved. CDR1 and CDR2 from the germline V gene are KGHSH and LQKENI. This CDR3 is built from 16 residues. V was trimmed by 0 bases and J by 2 bases, leaving 13 bases between them. The CDR3 bases are TGTGCCAGCTCACCACCGGAGTCCTCGTTTCAAGAGACCCAGTACTTC. Translating gives CASSPPESSFQETQYF.